This TCR beta chain was documented in a study of OX40 agonist ivuxolimab in advanced cancers. The wider study: Averaging about 60 years in age, with a range of 23 to 79, the cohort was about 85% male.

The germline V gene has CDR1 SGHTA and CDR2 FQGNSA. J lost 8 bases, V lost 11 bases, and 9 bases had no gene match. The CDR3 loop spans 12 amino acids. Sequencing was performed with immunoSEQ multiplex PCR; in TCRdb, only in-frame clones are kept and a portion is missing. Among tens of thousands of clones listed, 83% were seen once. The sequencing used CD4+ or CD8+ T cells sorted from blood, collected in a trial of the OX40 agonist ivuxolimab. This TCR was recovered from an adult with an advanced solid tumor such as melanoma, head and neck, liver or kidney cancer. This chain links TRBV7-2 with TRBJ2-1, with TRBD1 matching over 7 bases. The CDR3 bases are TGTGCCTGGAGCGAACAGGGGTATGAGCAGTTCTTC. Its protein is CAWSEQGYEQFF.